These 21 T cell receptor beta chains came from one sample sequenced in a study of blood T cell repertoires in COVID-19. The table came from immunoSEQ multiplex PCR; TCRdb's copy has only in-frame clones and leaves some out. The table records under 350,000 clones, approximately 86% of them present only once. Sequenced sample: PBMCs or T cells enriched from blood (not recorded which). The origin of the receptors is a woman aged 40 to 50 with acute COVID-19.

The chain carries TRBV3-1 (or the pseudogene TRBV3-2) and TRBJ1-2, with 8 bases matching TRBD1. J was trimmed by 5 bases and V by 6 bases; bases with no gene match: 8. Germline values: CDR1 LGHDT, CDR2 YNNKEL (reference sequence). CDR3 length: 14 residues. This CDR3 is CASRETGGTYGYTF. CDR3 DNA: TGTGCCAGCAGGGAAACAGGGGGAACTTATGGCTACACCTTC.

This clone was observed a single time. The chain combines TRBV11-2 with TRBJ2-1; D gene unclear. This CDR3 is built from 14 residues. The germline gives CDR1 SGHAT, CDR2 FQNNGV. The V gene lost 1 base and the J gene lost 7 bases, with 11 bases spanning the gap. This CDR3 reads CASSLVSQENEQFF. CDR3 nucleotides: TGTGCCAGCAGCTTAGTATCCCAGGAAAATGAGCAGTTCTTC.

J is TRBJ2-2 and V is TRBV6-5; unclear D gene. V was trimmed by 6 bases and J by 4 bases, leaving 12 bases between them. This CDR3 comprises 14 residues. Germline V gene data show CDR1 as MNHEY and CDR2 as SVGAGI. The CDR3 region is CASRASRSTGELFF. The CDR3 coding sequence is TGTGCCAGCAGGGCCTCCCGTTCCACCGGGGAGCTGTTTTTT.

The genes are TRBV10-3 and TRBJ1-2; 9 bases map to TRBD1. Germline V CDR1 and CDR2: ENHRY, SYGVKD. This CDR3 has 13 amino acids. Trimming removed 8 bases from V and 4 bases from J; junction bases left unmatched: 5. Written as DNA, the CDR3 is TGTGCCATCGGACAGGGGCATAGCTATGGCTACACCTTC. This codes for CAIGQGHSYGYTF.

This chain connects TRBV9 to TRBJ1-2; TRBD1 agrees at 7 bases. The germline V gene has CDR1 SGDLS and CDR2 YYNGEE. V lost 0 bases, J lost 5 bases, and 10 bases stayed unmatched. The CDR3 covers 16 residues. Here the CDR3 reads CASSVDGPGQSYGYTF. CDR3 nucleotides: TGTGCCAGCAGCGTAGATGGGCCGGGACAGTCTTATGGCTACACCTTC.

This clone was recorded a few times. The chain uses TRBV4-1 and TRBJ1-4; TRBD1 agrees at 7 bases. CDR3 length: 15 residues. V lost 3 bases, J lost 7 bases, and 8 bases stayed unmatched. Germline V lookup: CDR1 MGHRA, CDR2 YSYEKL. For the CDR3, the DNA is TGCGCCAGCAGCCAGGAGACAGGGAGAGGTGAAAAACTGTTTTTT. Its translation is CASSQETGRGEKLFF.

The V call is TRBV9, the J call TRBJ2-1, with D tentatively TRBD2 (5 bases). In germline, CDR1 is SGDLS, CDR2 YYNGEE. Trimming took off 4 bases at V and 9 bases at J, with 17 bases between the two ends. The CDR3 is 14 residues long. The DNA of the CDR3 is TGTGCCAGCAGCCAAGGCCCGGGGAACCTTGAGCAGTTCTTC. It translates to CASSQGPGNLEQFF. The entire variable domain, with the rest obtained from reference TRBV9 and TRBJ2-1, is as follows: DSGVTQTPKHLITATGQRVTLRCSPRSGDLSVYWYQQSLDQGLQFLIQYYNGEERAKGNILERFSAQQFPDLHSELNLSSLELGDSALYFCASSQGPGNLEQFFGPGTRLTVL.

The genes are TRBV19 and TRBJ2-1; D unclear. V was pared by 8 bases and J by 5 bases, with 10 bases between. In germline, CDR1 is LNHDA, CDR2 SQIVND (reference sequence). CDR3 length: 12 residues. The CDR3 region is CASQIGNNEQFF. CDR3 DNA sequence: TGTGCCAGTCAGATTGGTAACAATGAGCAGTTCTTC.

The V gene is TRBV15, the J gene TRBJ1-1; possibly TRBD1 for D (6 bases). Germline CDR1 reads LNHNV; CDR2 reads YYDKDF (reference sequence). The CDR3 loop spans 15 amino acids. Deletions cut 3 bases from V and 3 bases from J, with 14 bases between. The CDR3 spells CATSRGRGVDTEAFF. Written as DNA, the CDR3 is TGTGCCACCAGCAGGGGGAGGGGGGTCGACACTGAAGCTTTCTTT.

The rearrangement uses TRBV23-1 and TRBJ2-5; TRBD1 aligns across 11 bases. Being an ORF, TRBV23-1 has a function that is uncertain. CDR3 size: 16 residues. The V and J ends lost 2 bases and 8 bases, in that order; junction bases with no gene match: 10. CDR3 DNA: TGCGCCAGCAGTCAAGTCCTGGCGGGGACAGGGGGAACCCAGTACTTC. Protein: CASSQVLAGTGGTQYF.

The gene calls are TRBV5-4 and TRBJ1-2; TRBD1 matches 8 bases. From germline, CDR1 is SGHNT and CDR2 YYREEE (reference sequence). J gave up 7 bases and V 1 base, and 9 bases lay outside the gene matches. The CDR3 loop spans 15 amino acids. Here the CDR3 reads CASSLPQGAASGYTF. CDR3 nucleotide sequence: TGTGCCAGCAGCTTGCCGCAGGGGGCAGCATCTGGCTACACCTTC.

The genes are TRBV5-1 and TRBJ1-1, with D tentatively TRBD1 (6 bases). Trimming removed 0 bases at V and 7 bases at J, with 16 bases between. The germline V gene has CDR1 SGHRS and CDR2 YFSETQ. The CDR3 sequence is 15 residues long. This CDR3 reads CASSLATGLSGEAFF. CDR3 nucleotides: TGCGCCAGCAGCTTGGCCACAGGGCTGTCGGGTGAAGCTTTCTTT.

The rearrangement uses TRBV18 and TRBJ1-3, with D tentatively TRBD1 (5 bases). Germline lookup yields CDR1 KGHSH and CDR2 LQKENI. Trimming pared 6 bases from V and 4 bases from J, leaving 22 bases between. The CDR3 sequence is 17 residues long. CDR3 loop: CASSKIGQGSAGNTIYF. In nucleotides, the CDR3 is TGTGCCAGCTCGAAGATTGGGCAGGGTTCAGCGGGAAACACCATATATTTT.

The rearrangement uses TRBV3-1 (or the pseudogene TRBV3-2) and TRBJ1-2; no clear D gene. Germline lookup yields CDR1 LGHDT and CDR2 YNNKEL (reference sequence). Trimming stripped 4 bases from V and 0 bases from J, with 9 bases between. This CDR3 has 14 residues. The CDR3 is CASSPITANYGYTF. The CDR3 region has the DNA TGTGCCAGCAGCCCAATTACGGCTAACTATGGCTACACCTTC.

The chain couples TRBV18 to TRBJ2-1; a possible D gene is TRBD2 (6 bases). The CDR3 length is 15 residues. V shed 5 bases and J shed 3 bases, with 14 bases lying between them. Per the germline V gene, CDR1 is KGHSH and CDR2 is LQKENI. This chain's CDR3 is CASSLGGDSYNEQFF. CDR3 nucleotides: TGTGCCAGCTCATTGGGGGGTGATAGCTACAATGAGCAGTTCTTC.

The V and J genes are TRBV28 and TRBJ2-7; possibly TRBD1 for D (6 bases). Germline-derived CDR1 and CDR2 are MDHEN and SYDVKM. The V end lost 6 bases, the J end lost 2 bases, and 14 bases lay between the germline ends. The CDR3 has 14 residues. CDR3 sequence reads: CASSPGGFTYEQYF. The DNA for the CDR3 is TGTGCCAGCAGCCCTGGGGGCTTCACCTACGAGCAGTACTTC.

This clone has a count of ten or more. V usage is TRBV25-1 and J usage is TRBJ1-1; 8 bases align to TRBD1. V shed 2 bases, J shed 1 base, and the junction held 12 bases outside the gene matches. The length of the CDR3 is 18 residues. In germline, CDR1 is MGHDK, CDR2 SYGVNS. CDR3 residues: CASSEDVGQGAWNTEAFF. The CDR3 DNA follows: TGTGCCAGCAGTGAAGACGTTGGGCAGGGGGCGTGGAACACTGAAGCTTTCTTT.

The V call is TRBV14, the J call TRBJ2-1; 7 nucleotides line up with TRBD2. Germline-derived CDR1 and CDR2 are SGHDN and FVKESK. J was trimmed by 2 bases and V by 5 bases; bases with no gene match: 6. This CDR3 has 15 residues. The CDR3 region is CASSSAGTPYNEQFF. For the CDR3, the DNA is TGTGCCAGCAGCTCAGCGGGAACCCCCTACAATGAGCAGTTCTTC.

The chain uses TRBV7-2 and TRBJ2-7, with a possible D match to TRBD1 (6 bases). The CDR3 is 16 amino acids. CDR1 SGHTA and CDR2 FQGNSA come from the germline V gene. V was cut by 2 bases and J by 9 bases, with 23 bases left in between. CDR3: CASSLKGVFPPTAQYF. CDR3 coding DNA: TGTGCCAGCAGCTTAAAGGGGGTTTTTCCTCCTACGGCGCAGTACTTC.

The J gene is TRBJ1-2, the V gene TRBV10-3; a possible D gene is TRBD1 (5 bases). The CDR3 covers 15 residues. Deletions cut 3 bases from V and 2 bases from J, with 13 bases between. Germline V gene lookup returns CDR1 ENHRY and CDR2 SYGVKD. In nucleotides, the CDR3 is TGTGCCATCAGTGACCCCGCAGGGCGAAACTATGGCTACACCTTC. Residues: CAISDPAGRNYGYTF.

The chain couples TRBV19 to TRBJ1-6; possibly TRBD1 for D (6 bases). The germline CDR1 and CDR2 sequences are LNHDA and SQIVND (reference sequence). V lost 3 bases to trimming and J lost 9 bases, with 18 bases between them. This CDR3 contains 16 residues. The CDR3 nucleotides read TGTGCCAGTAGTATTACGGACAGCCGGTCCACTTCACCCCTCCACTTT. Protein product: CASSITDSRSTSPLHF.